A single sample is the source of the 4 T cell receptor beta chains below, sequenced in a study of CD8 T cells in Susac syndrome. Random hexamers were used to reverse transcribe the RNA input (about 0.45 to 1 ug). From the immunoSEQ multiplex PCR reads, TCRdb called clonotypes with MiXCR, one entry per CDR3 protein. In the table there are 150,000 to 200,000 distinct CDR3 sequences, over 85% of which are singletons. Sequences were obtained from CD4+ T cells from PBMCs. The receptors originated from a human donor with multiple sclerosis.

The rearrangement links TRBV7-9 to TRBJ1-4; 7 bases are shared with TRBD1. After removal of 5 bases from V and 6 bases from J, the junction contained 12 bases not matched to a gene. The germline V gene encodes CDR1 SEHNR and CDR2 FQNEAQ (reference sequence). There are 16 residues in the CDR3. Here the CDR3 DNA reads TGTGCCAGCAGCCTACGACAGGGTGCGCCTCATGAAAAACTGTTTTTT. Its translation is CASSLRQGAPHEKLFF.

This rearrangement joins TRBV9 to TRBJ1-5; D might be TRBD1 (5 bases). V shed 0 bases and J shed 7 bases, with 17 bases lying between them. Germline V gives CDR1 SGDLS, CDR2 YYNGEE. This CDR3 contains 16 residues. CDR3 protein: CASSVEAAGMRQPQHF. The CDR3 DNA sequence: TGTGCCAGCAGCGTAGAAGCGGCAGGGATGAGACAGCCCCAGCATTTT. The full variable domain, in which reference TRBV9 and TRBJ1-5 provide the parts outside the CDR3, is DSGVTQTPKHLITATGQRVTLRCSPRSGDLSVYWYQQSLDQGLQFLIQYYNGEERAKGNILERFSAQQFPDLHSELNLSSLELGDSALYFCASSVEAAGMRQPQHFGDGTRLSIL.

The rearrangement uses TRBV14 and TRBJ2-6; D is perhaps TRBD1 (5 bases). Trimming took off 1 base at V and 2 bases at J, with 6 bases between the two ends. CDR1 is SGHDN and CDR2 is FVKESK in the germline V gene. The CDR3 has 15 amino acids. The CDR3 DNA reads TGTGCCAGCAGCCAAGGGGGCACTGGGGCCAACGTCCTGACTTTC. This encodes CASSQGGTGANVLTF.

The J gene is TRBJ1-2, the V gene TRBV4-3; D unclear. Germline values: CDR1 LGHNA, CDR2 YSLEER. Trimming removed 1 base from V and 3 bases from J, with 12 bases in between. The CDR3 consists of 15 residues. CDR3 nucleotides: TGCGCCAGCAGCCAAGGGAACAGTCCAGACTATGGCTACACCTTC. It is translated as CASSQGNSPDYGYTF.